This TCR beta chain stems from a study of cytomegalovirus exposure and HLA in healthy donors. Study-wide background: When 350 to 500 donors were genotyped, more than 70% of them were found to fall in the Caucasian-associated ancestry cluster.

Per germline, CDR1 SGHVS and CDR2 FQNEAQ. V lost 0 bases to trimming and J lost 9 bases; unmatched junction nucleotides: 10. This CDR3 contains 16 residues. The PCR was carried out with 60 Vbeta primers and 13 Jbeta primers. Data came from immunoSEQ multiplex PCR; TCRdb stores just in-frame clones and leaves some out. Among 80,000 or so clones listed, less than 75% were seen once. A remark on this clone: Its antigen remains unidentified.

Study observations and caveats: Compared with the approximately 680-donor mean, an Asian-associated ancestry cluster reportedly had fewer N-insertions, according to a later analysis. Earlier findings revealed that most TCR beta V segments proved productive either about 87% or about 30% of the time.

Donors likely had unrecorded immune exposures despite being nominally healthy when sampled. This TCR was sampled from a man aged 30 to 45 in good health and CMV-seropositive. This chain joins TRBV7-8 and TRBJ2-1; 8 bases line up with TRBD2. Material: PBMCs. CDR3 bases: TGTGCCAGCAGCTTAGCGCAGGGGACGGGAGGGGGTGAGCAGTTCTTC. This translates into CASSLAQGTGGGEQFF.